These T cell receptor beta chains were read from a single sample in a study of T cells after yellow fever vaccination. TCRdb analysed the 5' RACE reads with MiXCR anew, one entry per CDR3 protein. The sample comprises roughly 500,000 distinct CDR3 sequences, 15% to 20% of which are singletons, and roughly an eighth rests with the top ten. Sequenced material: PBMCs, taken 15 days after the yellow fever booster vaccination. The receptors stem from a man aged 25 to 45 who received the YFV17D yellow fever vaccine. Both conserved end residues are part of each CDR3. D genes are given only for firm matches. Only some rows state a clone size, as once, few, many or a class for expanded clones.

V gene	D gene	clone size	J gene	CDR3 protein	CDR3 DNA
TRBV20-1	TRBD1	few	TRBJ1-1	CSASKLRQGTEAFF	TGCAGTGCGAGCAAACTTAGACAGGGTACTGAAGCTTTCTTT
TRBV30	TRBD2	-	TRBJ2-3	CAWSVRGLSTDTQYF	TGTGCCTGGAGTGTACGGGGACTAAGCACAGATACGCAGTATTTT
TRBV20-1	-	-	TRBJ2-1	CSAREDQSYNEQFF	TGCAGTGCTAGAGAAGACCAGTCCTACAATGAGCAGTTCTTC
TRBV7-2	TRBD2	-	TRBJ2-2	CASSPGGLANSGELFF	TGTGCCAGCAGCCCCGGGGGACTAGCGAACTCCGGGGAGCTGTTTTTT
TRBV10-2	-	-	TRBJ1-2	CASSESLGVSGPGGYTF	TGCGCCAGCAGTGAGTCGTTGGGCGTTTCCGGTCCGGGTGGCTACACCTTC
TRBV27	TRBD1	-	TRBJ2-7	CASRYQGGGDEQYF	TGTGCCAGCCGCTACCAAGGGGGCGGCGACGAGCAGTACTTC
TRBV12-3/TRBV12-4	-	few	TRBJ2-2	CASSFGGENGELFF	TGTGCCAGCAGTTTCGGTGGGGAAAACGGGGAGCTGTTTTTT
TRBV5-1	TRBD2	-	TRBJ2-7	CASSLGMGSGTIYEQYF	TGCGCCAGCAGCTTGGGGATGGGTAGCGGGACTATCTACGAGCAGTACTTC
TRBV27	TRBD1	few	TRBJ1-1	CASGHQGARMNTEAFF	TGTGCCAGCGGACACCAGGGGGCCCGGATGAACACTGAAGCTTTCTTT
TRBV25-1	-	-	TRBJ2-5	CASSDIQKTETQYF	TGTGCCAGCAGTGATATACAGAAAACGGAGACCCAGTACTTC
TRBV20-1	TRBD2	few	TRBJ2-1	CSARSASGPTYNEQFF	TGCAGTGCTAGAAGCGCTAGCGGTCCCACCTACAATGAGCAGTTCTTC
TRBV18	-	-	TRBJ2-7	CASSPGKGTYEQYF	TGTGCCAGCTCACCAGGGAAGGGGACCTACGAGCAGTACTTC
TRBV24-1	TRBD1	-	TRBJ2-3	CATSDPDRVVTDTQYF	TGTGCCACCAGTGACCCCGACAGGGTGGTCACAGATACGCAGTATTTT
TRBV18	-	-	TRBJ2-7	CASSPGALYEQYF	TGTGCCAGCTCCCCAGGGGCCCTCTACGAGCAGTACTTC
TRBV10-3	TRBD2	few	TRBJ2-5	CAINQAGEGETQYF	TGTGCCATCAACCAAGCGGGAGAGGGTGAGACCCAGTACTTC
TRBV6-5	TRBD1	few	TRBJ2-5	CASSYWDRPGRETQYF	TGTGCCAGCAGTTACTGGGACAGGCCAGGGAGAGAGACCCAGTACTTC
TRBV28	-	-	TRBJ1-5	CASSSYYSQPQHF	TGTGCCAGCAGTTCCTATTATTCGCAGCCCCAGCATTTT
TRBV6-5	TRBD1	few	TRBJ2-7	CASSSDPGQGIHEQYF	TGTGCCAGCAGTTCGGACCCGGGACAGGGGATCCACGAGCAGTACTTC
TRBV20-1	TRBD1	few	TRBJ2-7	CSASDPGQRAYEQYF	TGCAGTGCGAGTGATCCGGGACAGCGAGCCTACGAGCAGTACTTC
TRBV20-1	-	few	TRBJ2-3	CSASTTSTDTQYF	TGCAGTGCCTCAACGACTAGCACAGATACGCAGTATTTT
TRBV7-2	-	many	TRBJ2-5	CASSFSSSLQETQYF	TGTGCCAGCAGCTTCTCCAGCTCGCTTCAAGAGACCCAGTACTTC
TRBV4-3	TRBD2	-	TRBJ2-1	CASSQGGGWLYNEQFF	TGCGCCAGCAGCCAAGGGGGGGGGTGGCTCTACAATGAGCAGTTCTTC